This passage covers 3 T cell receptor beta chains from one sample sequenced in a study of radiation and T cells in renal cell carcinoma. The sample's time point: baseline pretreatment blood. The treatment is: 15 Gy SBRT to primary tumor, nephrectomy 4 weeks later. Using immunoSEQ multiplex PCR, the repertoire was profiled, and TCRdb retains in-frame clones only, with some absent. The repertoire has about 140,000 clones, around four fifths of them found once; the top ten carry 20% to 25%. Material: blood, obtained from a patient whose treatment included radiotherapy and nephrectomy. These receptors all come from a woman between 50 and 59 years old with renal cell carcinoma.

As regards this clone: A junction end diverges from the germline sequence, so it may reflect a read error. The genes are TRBV19 and TRBJ2-7; 14 bases fit TRBD2. Germline-derived CDR1 and CDR2 are LNHDA and SQIVND (reference sequence). The CDR3 totals 14 residues. Written as DNA, the CDR3 is TGTGCCAGTAGCGGGACTAGCGGGGGAGGCGAGCGGTACTTC. It specifies CASSGTSGGGERYF.

In its sample, this clone was seen a few times. The chain links TRBV18 to TRBJ1-2, with 9 bases lining up with TRBD1. After removal of 4 bases from V and 6 bases from J, the junction contained 6 bases not matched to a gene. The germline CDR1 and CDR2 sequences are KGHSH and LQKENI. This CDR3 contains 14 residues. The CDR3 DNA reads TGTGCCAGCTCACACAAGACAGGGGGTAATGGCTACACCTTC. This sequence encodes CASSHKTGGNGYTF.

This chain connects TRBV14 to TRBJ1-3, with D perhaps matching TRBD1 (5 bases). The CDR3 length is 17 residues. V lost 1 base to trimming and J lost 2 bases, with 15 bases between them. CDR1 is SGHDN, CDR2 FVKESK, per germline. CDR3: CASSQVSRALTGNTIYF. The CDR3 DNA sequence: TGTGCCAGCAGCCAAGTATCCAGGGCCCTGACTGGAAACACCATATATTTT.